The clone carrying this T cell receptor (beta chain) showed up just a few times. The antigen is undetermined. V was shortened by 4 bases and J by 4 bases, with 9 bases between the two germline ends. The CDR3 sequence is 12 residues long. Germline V lookup: CDR1 SGHDT, CDR2 YYEEEE. This specimen comes from a study of CD8 T cells in ankylosing spondylitis. Notes on the study in general: Earlier literature documents some of the motif variants in reactive arthritis synovial fluid and blood.

TCRdb ran MiXCR on the 5' RACE reads and lists one entry per CDR3 protein. The sample shows approximately 350,000 distinct CDR3 sequences, roughly 14% of them seen only once. The sequence derives from a male donor with ankylosing spondylitis or in good health (not recorded which). Sequenced: blood, either unsorted or a sorted T cell fraction (not recorded which). V usage is TRBV5-6 and J usage is TRBJ2-7, with D perhaps matching TRBD1 (5 bases). The CDR3 DNA reads TGTGCCAGCAGCCACGACAGATACGAGCAGTACTTC. It yields the protein CASSHDRYEQYF.